This record concerns one T cell receptor beta chain sequence. The antigen is undetermined. The data are from a study of post-analysis software for immune sequencing data. Whole-study context: The disease courses spanned relapsing-remitting, secondary progressive and progressive-relapsing forms of multiple sclerosis. The study's findings and limits: Relative to controls, patients had five TRBV segments at higher frequency, with TRBV5-6, TRBV5-1 and TRBV20-1 among these. A significant reduction in normalized Chao1 diversity was observed in multiple sclerosis patients versus controls. Pronounced co-clustering by F measure was evident among identically batched samples.

The CDR3 length is 12 residues. CDR1 is SGHTA and CDR2 is FQGNSA in the germline V gene. V lost 2 bases and J lost 6, with 7 bases in between. cDNA libraries of TCR beta carried unique molecular identifiers. Roughly 500,000 cDNA molecules came from around 1 to 10 million T cells. TCRdb processed the PCR reads anew with MiXCR; each CDR3 protein has one entry. The table records roughly 200,000 distinct CDR3 sequences, around 30% of them present only once. This receptor was identified in a girl between 2 and 17 years old with multiple sclerosis. The rearrangement joins TRBV7-2 to TRBJ1-1; D gene unclear. The specimen sequenced was blood. This CDR3 reads CASSLMAPEAFF. CDR3 DNA: TGTGCCAGCAGCTTAATGGCACCTGAAGCTTTCTTT.